This TCR beta chain was obtained from a study of T cell repertoires in enteric fever (dated by TCRdb to 2017 to 2018). Looking at the study overall: The study reconstructed the Salmonella-specific repertoire of circulating effector CD4+ T cells from volunteers experimentally challenged with Salmonella Typhi or Paratyphi A. Mass cytometry was used to identify circulating effector CD4+ T cells responding to Salmonella infection. T cells were stained, including ex vivo, with tetramers loaded with CdtB(105-125) peptide variants (SP110Y, ST110H). The researchers paired unbiased single-cell cloning with mass cytometry, and they also applied T cell receptor sequencing alongside live fluorescence barcoding. Broader findings and caveats from the paper: Cross-reactive responses against distantly related Salmonella serovars, as well as clones recognizing antigens unique to S. Typhi or S. Paratyphi A, were included among the expanded clonotypes. The study pinpointed HlyE and CdtB as immunodominant T cell antigens specific to S. Typhi and S. Paratyphi A. The accumulation of T cells that did not cross-react between serovars appeared to be driven by single amino acid variations in CdtB and PhoN, the immunodominant proteins.

A single count supports this clonotype. Its antigen is currently not known. Per-base qualities were not stored, and no clone one base away is much larger. A single read constitutes weak evidence. Data came from an Illumina MiSeq. The public reads were reprocessed in TCRdb via fastp at Q25 and MiXCR, keeping in-frame beta chains. Entries are consolidated by CDR3 protein sequence, retaining the most common genes and DNA. This sample gives 1,500 to 2,000 distinct CDR3 sequences in total; 30% to 45% of them show up just once. The ten top clones hold around a sixth of the sample. From cysteine to phenylalanine, the CDR3 is 16 amino acids long. Solely the CDR3 DNA is kept, with 48 bases framed from the first base. Trimming removed 2 bases from V and 3 bases from J, leaving 17 bases between the germline ends. Based on the germline V gene, the CDR1 and CDR2 sequences are SGHRS and YFSETQ.

The rearranged segments are TRBV5-1 and TRBJ2-5; the best D guess is TRBD2, with 6 bases matching. This TCR was sampled from a human donor with Salmonella enteric fever, either typhoid or paratyphoid (not recorded which). The sample taken for sequencing was CCR7- CD38- CD4+ T cells from PBMCs. The bases are TGCGCCAGCAGCTTCTCGGGATGGCGGGAAGAAGAGACCCAGTACTTC. Translated, it gives CASSFSGWREEETQYF.